The clone carrying this T cell receptor beta chain was recorded a few times. The data were obtained in a study of T cells of healthy individuals. MiXCR, run by TCRdb on the 5' RACE reads, gives a single entry per CDR3 protein. The sample has tens of thousands of distinct CDR3 sequences; under 20% are singletons. V was pared by 5 bases and J by 4 bases, with 14 bases between. This CDR3 comprises 14 residues. The source is a human donor in good health. The rearrangement joins TRBV12-3 or TRBV12-4 to TRBJ1-1, with D possibly matching TRBD1 (6 bases). This chain's CDR3 is CASSVLQGGTEAFF. CDR3 coding DNA: TGTGCCAGCAGTGTACTACAGGGTGGCACTGAAGCTTTCTTT.